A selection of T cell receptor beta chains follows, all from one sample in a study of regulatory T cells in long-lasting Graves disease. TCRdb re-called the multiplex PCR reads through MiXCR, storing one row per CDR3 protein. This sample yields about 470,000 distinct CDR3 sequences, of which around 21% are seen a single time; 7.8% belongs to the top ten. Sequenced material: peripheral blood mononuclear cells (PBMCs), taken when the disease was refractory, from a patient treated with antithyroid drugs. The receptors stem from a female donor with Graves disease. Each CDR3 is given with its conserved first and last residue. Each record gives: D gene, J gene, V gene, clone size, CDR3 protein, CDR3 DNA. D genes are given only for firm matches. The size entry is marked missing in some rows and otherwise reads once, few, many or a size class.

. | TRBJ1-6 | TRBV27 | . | CASSFGRASPLHF | TGTGCCAGCAGTTTCGGGAGGGCTTCACCCCTCCACTTT
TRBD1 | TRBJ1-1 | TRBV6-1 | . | CASKKDRFNTEAFF | TGTGCCAGCAAGAAGGACAGGTTCAACACTGAAGCTTTCTTT
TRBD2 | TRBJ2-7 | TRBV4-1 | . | CASSQAVQREWAYEQYF | TGCGCCAGCAGCCAAGCGGTCCAGCGGGAGTGGGCCTACGAGCAGTACTTC
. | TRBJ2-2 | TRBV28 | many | CASSLWRGQGSTGELFF | TGTGCCAGCAGTTTATGGAGGGGCCAGGGGTCGACCGGGGAGCTGTTTTTT
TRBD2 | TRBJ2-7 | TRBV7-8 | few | CASSLDWRESHEQYF | TGTGCCAGCAGCTTAGACTGGCGGGAGTCTCACGAGCAGTACTTC
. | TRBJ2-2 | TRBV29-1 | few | CSVETAVSGELFF | TGCAGCGTTGAAACCGCCGTTAGCGGGGAGCTGTTTTTT
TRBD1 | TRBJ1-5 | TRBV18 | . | CASSLTGSGYQPQHF | TGTGCCAGCTCGCTGACAGGGTCCGGCTATCAGCCCCAGCATTTT
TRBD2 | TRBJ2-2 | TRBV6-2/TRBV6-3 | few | CASSYPPSGRYTGELFF | TGTGCCAGCAGTTACCCCCCTAGCGGGAGATACACCGGGGAGCTGTTTTTT
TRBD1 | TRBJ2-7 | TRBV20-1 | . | CSVQGAQEQYF | TGCAGTGTTCAGGGGGCGCAGGAGCAGTACTTC
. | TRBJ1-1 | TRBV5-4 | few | CASSLGPASRTEAFF | TGTGCCAGCAGCTTGGGCCCAGCCAGTCGCACTGAAGCTTTCTTT
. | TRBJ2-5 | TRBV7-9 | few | CASSRAGTQETQYF | TGTGCCAGCAGTCGAGCGGGCACACAGGAGACCCAGTACTTC
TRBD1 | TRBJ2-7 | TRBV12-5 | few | CASGFPHSHRGRTYEQYF | TGTGCTAGTGGTTTCCCCCACTCCCACAGGGGGCGGACCTACGAGCAGTACTTC
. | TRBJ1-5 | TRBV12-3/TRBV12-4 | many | CATKGGAQPQHF | TGTGCCACGAAGGGGGGGGCGCAGCCCCAGCATTTT
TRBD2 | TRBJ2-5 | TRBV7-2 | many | CASSFGVAGGIIETQYF | TGTGCCAGCAGCTTCGGGGTAGCGGGAGGGATAATCGAGACCCAGTACTTC
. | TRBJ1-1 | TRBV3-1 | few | CASSLSERSMNTEAFF | TGTGCCAGCAGCCTCTCGGAAAGGAGTATGAACACTGAAGCTTTCTTT
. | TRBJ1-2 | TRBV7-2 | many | CASSSQGIRGYTF | TGTGCCAGCAGCTCTCAAGGTATCCGTGGCTACACCTTC
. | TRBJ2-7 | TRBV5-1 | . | CASSYGRFTYEQYF | TGCGCCAGCAGCTACGGCAGGTTTACCTACGAGCAGTACTTC
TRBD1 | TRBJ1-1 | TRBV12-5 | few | CASGISGTGDTTEAFF | TGTGCTAGTGGGATATCCGGGACAGGGGATACCACTGAAGCTTTCTTT
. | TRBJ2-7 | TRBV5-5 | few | CASRDVAGEQYF | TGCGCCAGCAGGGATGTTGCAGGAGAGCAGTACTTC
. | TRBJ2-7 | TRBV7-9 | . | CASSLRSSDEQYF | TGTGCCAGCAGCTTACGGTCCAGTGACGAGCAGTACTTC
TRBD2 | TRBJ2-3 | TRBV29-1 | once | CSVLTSGRASQYF | TGCAGCGTACTGACTAGCGGGAGGGCTTCGCAGTATTTT
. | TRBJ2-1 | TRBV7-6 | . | CASSFRTDHNEQFF | TGTGCCAGCAGCTTCCGGACAGACCACAATGAGCAGTTCTTC
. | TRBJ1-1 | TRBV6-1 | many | CASSPRALRDTEAFF | TGTGCCAGCAGCCCTCGGGCCCTCAGGGACACTGAAGCTTTCTTT
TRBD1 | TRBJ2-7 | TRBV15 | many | CATSRARDRLFEQYF | TGTGCCACCAGCAGAGCCCGGGACAGGTTGTTTGAGCAGTACTTC
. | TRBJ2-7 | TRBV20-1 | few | CSATSTGTYEQYF | TGCAGTGCTACCTCCACGGGGACCTACGAGCAGTACTTC
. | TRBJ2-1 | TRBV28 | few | CASSTIGFGGPEQFF | TGTGCCAGCAGCACGATAGGATTTGGCGGGCCGGAGCAGTTCTTC
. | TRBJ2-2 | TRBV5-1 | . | CASTPRGRTTGELFF | TGCGCCAGCACCCCAAGAGGCAGGACCACCGGGGAGCTGTTTTTT
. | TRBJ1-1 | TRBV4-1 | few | CASSQEGEGEAFF | TGCGCCAGCAGCCAGGAGGGGGAGGGGGAAGCTTTCTTT
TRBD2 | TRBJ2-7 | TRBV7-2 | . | CASSRNRGAYEQYF | TGTGCCAGCAGCCGCAACCGGGGGGCCTACGAGCAGTACTTC
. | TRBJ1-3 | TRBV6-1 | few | CGGGVASGNTIYF | TGTGGGGGGGGGGTGGCTTCTGGAAACACCATATATTTT
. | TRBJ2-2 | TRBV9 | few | CASSGTGHPAGELFF | TGTGCCAGCAGCGGGACCGGACACCCGGCCGGGGAGCTGTTTTTT
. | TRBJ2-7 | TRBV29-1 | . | CSVEGASTHYEQYF | TGCAGCGTTGAAGGAGCGTCCACCCACTACGAGCAGTACTTC
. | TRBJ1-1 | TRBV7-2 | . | CASSLMTAMNTEAFF | TGTGCCAGCAGTTTGATGACAGCCATGAACACTGAAGCTTTCTTT
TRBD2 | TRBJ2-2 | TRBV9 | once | CASSVDSGSRTGELFF | TGTGCCAGCAGCGTAGATAGCGGGAGTCGCACCGGGGAGCTGTTTTTT
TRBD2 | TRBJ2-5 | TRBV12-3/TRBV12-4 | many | CASSSGTSRETQYF | TGTGCCAGCAGCTCCGGGACTAGCAGAGAGACCCAGTACTTC
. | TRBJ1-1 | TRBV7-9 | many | CASSLARVASTEAFF | TGTGCCAGCAGCTTAGCAAGGGTTGCCTCCACTGAAGCTTTCTTT
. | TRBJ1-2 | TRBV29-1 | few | CSVEDLEINYGYTF | TGCAGCGTTGAAGATTTGGAAATTAACTATGGCTACACCTTC
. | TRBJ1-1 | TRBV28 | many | CASRVIGPNTEAFF | TGTGCCAGCAGGGTCATCGGCCCGAACACTGAAGCTTTCTTT
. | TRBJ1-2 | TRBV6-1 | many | CASSEGGTGYYGYTF | TGTGCCAGCAGTGAAGGTGGGACCGGCTACTATGGCTACACCTTC
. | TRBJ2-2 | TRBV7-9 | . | CASRRPSGGELFF | TGTGCCAGCAGGAGACCGTCGGGCGGGGAGCTGTTTTTT
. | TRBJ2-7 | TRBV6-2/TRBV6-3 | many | CASSRNYEQYF | TGTGCCAGCAGCCGTAACTACGAGCAGTACTTC
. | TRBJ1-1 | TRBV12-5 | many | CASGLSTEAFF | TGTGCTAGTGGTTTGAGCACTGAAGCTTTCTTT
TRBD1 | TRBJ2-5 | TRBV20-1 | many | CSARETGLETQYF | TGCAGTGCTAGAGAGACAGGGCTAGAGACCCAGTACTTC
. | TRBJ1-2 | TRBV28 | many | CASSFWVEDGYTF | TGTGCCAGCAGTTTTTGGGTTGAGGATGGCTACACCTTC
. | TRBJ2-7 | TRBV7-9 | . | CASSSRETPYEQYF | TGTGCCAGCAGCTCCCGAGAGACACCCTACGAGCAGTACTTC
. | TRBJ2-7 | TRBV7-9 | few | CASSLENAYEQYF | TGTGCCAGCAGCTTAGAAAACGCCTACGAGCAGTACTTC
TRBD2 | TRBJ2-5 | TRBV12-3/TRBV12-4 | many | CASSARLAGNQETQYF | TGTGCCAGCAGTGCCCGACTAGCGGGAAACCAAGAGACCCAGTACTTC